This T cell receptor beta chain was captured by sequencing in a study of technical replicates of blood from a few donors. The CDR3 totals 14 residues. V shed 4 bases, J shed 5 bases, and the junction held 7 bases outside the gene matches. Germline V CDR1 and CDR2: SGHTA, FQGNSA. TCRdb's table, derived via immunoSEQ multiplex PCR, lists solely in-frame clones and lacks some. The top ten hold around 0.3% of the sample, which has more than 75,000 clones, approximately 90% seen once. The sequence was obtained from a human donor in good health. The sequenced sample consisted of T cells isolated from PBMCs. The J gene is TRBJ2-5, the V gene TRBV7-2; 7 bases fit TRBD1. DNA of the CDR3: TGTGCCAGCAGCTATCGGACAGGTGGGGAGACCCAGTACTTC. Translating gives CASSYRTGGETQYF.